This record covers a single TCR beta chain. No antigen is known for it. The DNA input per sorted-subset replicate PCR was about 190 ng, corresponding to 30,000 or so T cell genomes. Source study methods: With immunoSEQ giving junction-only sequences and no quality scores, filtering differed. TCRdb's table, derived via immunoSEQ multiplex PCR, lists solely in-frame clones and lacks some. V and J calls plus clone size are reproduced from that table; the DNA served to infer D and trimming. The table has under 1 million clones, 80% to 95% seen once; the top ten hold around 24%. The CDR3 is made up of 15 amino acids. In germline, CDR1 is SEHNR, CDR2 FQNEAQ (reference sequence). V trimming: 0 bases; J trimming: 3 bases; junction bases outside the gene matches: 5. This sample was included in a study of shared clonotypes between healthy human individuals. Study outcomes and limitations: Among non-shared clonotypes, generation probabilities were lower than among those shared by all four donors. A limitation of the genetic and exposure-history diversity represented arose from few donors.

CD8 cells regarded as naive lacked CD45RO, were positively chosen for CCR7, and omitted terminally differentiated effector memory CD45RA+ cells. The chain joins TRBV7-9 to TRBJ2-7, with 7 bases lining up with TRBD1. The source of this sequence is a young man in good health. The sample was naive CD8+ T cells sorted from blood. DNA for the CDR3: TGTGCCAGCAGCTTAGCACAGGGGAGAGACTACGAGCAGTACTTC. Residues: CASSLAQGRDYEQYF.